This is a list of T cell receptor beta chains from one sample in a study of blood T cell repertoires in COVID-19. Libraries were prepared by immunoSEQ multiplex PCR; TCRdb keeps only in-frame clonotypes and omits some of them. In the table there are around 150,000 clones, around 81% of which are singletons. Sequencing was performed on peripheral blood. The receptor source for this set is a woman aged 50 to 60 with acute or convalescent COVID-19. Each CDR3 is given without its conserved first and last residue. Fields, in order: J gene, V gene, D gene, clone size, CDR3 protein. A D gene is named only where the DNA matches it firmly. Clone size appears in some rows only: once, few, many, or a class for an expanded clone.

TRBJ2-2	TRBV5-1	TRBD1	-	ASRGTGNTGELF
TRBJ2-5	TRBV25-1	TRBD1	-	ATQQGALETQY
TRBJ2-2	TRBV7-9	TRBD1	-	ASSSGQGTTGELF
TRBJ2-1	TRBV9	TRBD2	-	ASSVGASGSYNEQF
TRBJ2-5	TRBV7-2	TRBD2	-	ASSQGLAGGTGGETQY
TRBJ1-5	TRBV19	-	-	ASTLGGAGQPQH
TRBJ2-3	TRBV5-1	TRBD2	-	ASSSPPGTSWDTQY
TRBJ2-7	TRBV7-2	TRBD2	-	ASTPRAGGRVEQY
TRBJ2-5	TRBV7-3	-	-	ASSLLTRLETQY
TRBJ1-2	TRBV25-1	-	-	ASSPGPPSYT
TRBJ1-2	TRBV6-5	TRBD1	once	ASSLGTGHGYT
TRBJ1-5	TRBV28	-	-	ASSFGMTASTQPQH
TRBJ2-1	TRBV4-3	-	once	ASSQGSTRTLLIDEQF
TRBJ2-5	TRBV29-1	-	-	SVVGTQETQY
TRBJ2-5	TRBV7-2	TRBD1	-	ASSFLGQGVETQY
TRBJ1-2	TRBV5-6	-	-	ASSPGSYGYT
TRBJ1-1	TRBV30	-	-	AWNQGMNTEAF
TRBJ2-1	TRBV25-1	TRBD2	-	ASSESERTSGGDEQF
TRBJ1-6	TRBV18	-	-	ASSPGSGEWSPLH
TRBJ2-1	TRBV5-1	TRBD1	-	ASSLRTGANEQF
TRBJ1-1	TRBV12-3/TRBV12-4	-	-	ASSLNRATEAF